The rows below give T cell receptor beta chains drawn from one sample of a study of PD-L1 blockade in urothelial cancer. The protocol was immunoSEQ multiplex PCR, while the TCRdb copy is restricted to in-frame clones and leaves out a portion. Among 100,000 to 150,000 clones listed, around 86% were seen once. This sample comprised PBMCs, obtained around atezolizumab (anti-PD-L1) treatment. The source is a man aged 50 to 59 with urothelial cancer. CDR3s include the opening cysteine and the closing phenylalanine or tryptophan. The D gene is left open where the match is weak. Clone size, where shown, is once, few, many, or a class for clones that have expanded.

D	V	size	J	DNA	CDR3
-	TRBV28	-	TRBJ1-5	TGTGCCAGCAGTAAACAGTATCAGCCCCAGCATTTT	CASSKQYQPQHF
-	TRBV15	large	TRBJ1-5	TGTGCCACCAGCAGAGGTAACAATCAGCCCCAGCATTTT	CATSRGNNQPQHF
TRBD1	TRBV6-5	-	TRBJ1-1	TGTGCCAGCAAACAGGGGTCTGAGGGCACTGAAGCTTTCTTT	CASKQGSEGTEAFF
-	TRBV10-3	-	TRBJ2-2	TGTGCCATCAGTGAGTTGCAGGGCGGCACCGGGGAGCTGTTTTTT	CAISELQGGTGELFF
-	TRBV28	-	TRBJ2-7	TGTGCCACTCAAGGGGGTGTCTCCTCGCGGGAGCAGTACTTC	CATQGGVSSREQYF
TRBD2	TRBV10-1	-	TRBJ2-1	TGCGCCAGCAGTGAGTTAAGCGGGAGCGGTAATGAGCAGTTCTTC	CASSELSGSGNEQFF
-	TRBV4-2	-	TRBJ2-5	TGTGCCAGCAGCCAAGATGCCGCGGCCCAGTACTTC	CASSQDAAAQYF
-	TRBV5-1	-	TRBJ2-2	TGCGCCAGCAGCCCTTTCGGGAACACCGGGGAGCTGTTTTTT	CASSPFGNTGELFF
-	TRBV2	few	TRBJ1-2	TGTGCCAGCAGTGAAGTGGAAGGGTGGGGCATTGGCTACACCTTC	CASSEVEGWGIGYTF
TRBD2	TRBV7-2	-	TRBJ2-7	TGTGCCAGCAGCTTAGCGGCGGGAGATAGGTACGAGCAGTACTTC	CASSLAAGDRYEQYF
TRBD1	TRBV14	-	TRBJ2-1	TGTGCCAGCAGCTTTGACAGGGGACCCTACAATGAGCAGTTCTTC	CASSFDRGPYNEQFF
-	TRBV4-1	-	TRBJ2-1	TGCGCCAGCAGCCCGCCCCCAGGGTATGGCTACAATGAGCAGTTCTTC	CASSPPPGYGYNEQFF
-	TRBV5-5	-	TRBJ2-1	TGTGCCAGCAGCTTTTTGACAGACAATGAGCAGTTCTTC	CASSFLTDNEQFF
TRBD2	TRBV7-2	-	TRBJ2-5	TGTGCCAGCAGCTTAATAGCGGGAGGGCCCCAAGAGACCCAGTACTTC	CASSLIAGGPQETQYF
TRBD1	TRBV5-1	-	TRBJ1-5	TGCGCCAGCAGCTTGGGGACAGGGGGGCGTCAGCCCCAGCATTTT	CASSLGTGGRQPQHF
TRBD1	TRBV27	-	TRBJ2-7	TGTGCCAGCAGTTTATCCCGGGACAGGGCATCCTATGTCTACGAGCAGTACTTC	CASSLSRDRASYVYEQYF
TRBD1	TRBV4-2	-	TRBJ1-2	TGTGCCAGCAGCCTCCGACAGGGTTACTATGGCTACACCTTC	CASSLRQGYYGYTF
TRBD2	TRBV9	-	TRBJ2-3	TGTGCCAGCCAAACTAGCGGGGTGGGCGCAGATACGCAGTATTTT	CASQTSGVGADTQYF
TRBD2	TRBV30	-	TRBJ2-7	TGTGCCTGGACCCGGGACGGGAGGGCCGGCAAGCAGTACTTC	CAWTRDGRAGKQYF
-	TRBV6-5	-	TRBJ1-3	TGTGCCAGCAGTAGAAAAAGGTTGGGCGCCATATATTTT	CASSRKRLGAIYF
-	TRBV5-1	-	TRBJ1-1	TGCGCCAGCAGCCCGCAGGGGAGCACTGAAGCTTTCTTT	CASSPQGSTEAFF
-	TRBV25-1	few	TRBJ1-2	TGTGCCAGCAGTCGGGGGTTTGGCTACACCTTC	CASSRGFGYTF
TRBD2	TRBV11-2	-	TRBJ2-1	TGTGCCAGCAGCTTATTGACTAGCGGGACCTACTACAATGAGCAGTTCTTC	CASSLLTSGTYYNEQFF
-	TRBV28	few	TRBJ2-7	TGTGCCAGCAGTGCCGGGACTGTAGCCTACGAGCAGTACTTC	CASSAGTVAYEQYF
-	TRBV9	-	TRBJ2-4	TGTGCCAGCAGCCCCGGGAGTTCAGCGCTAGCCAAAAACATTCAGTACTTC	CASSPGSSALAKNIQYF
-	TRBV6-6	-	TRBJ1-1	TGTGCCAGCTTTCAATGGGACACTATGAACACTGAAGCTTTCTTT	CASFQWDTMNTEAFF
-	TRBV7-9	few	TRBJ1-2	TGTGCCAGCAGCCACAGGGCCTATGGCTACACCTTC	CASSHRAYGYTF
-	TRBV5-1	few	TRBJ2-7	TGCGCCAGCAGCTTGGTCCAGGGGCGCGACGAGCAGTACTTC	CASSLVQGRDEQYF
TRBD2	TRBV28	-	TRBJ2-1	TGTGCCAGCAGTACCCGGACTAGCGGGAGGCATAATGAGCAGTTCTTC	CASSTRTSGRHNEQFF
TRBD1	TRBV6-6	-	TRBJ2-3	TGTGCCAGCAGTAAAACAGGGGGCACAGATACGCAGTATTTT	CASSKTGGTDTQYF
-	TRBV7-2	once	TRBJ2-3	TGTGCCAGCAGCTTATCCCAGAGGGATACGCAGTATTTT	CASSLSQRDTQYF
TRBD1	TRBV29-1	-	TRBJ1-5	TGCAGCGTCCTACAGGGGAGGTTGCATCAGCCCCAGCATTTT	CSVLQGRLHQPQHF
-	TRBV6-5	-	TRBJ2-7	TGTGCCAGCAGTTACGGTAGCGACTACGAGCAGTACTTC	CASSYGSDYEQYF
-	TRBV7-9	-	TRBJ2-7	TGTGCCAGCAGCTTATCACCAGCGTACTACGAGCAGTACTTC	CASSLSPAYYEQYF